This T cell receptor (beta chain) was profiled in a study of T-cell memory formation after mild COVID-19. Study context: TCR clusters showed largely donor specificity.

Per germline, CDR1 MNHEY and CDR2 SVGAGI. The CDR3 consists of 15 residues. V dropped 0 bases and J dropped 5 bases, with 13 bases sitting between them. To note about this clonotype: Its antigen is undetermined.

Sample barcodes and UMIs were carried by the TCR alpha and TCR beta cDNA libraries that 5'RACE generated with constant-segment primers. MiXCR, applied by TCRdb to the 5' RACE reads, yields one record per CDR3 protein. The table includes 260,000 or so distinct CDR3 sequences, about a sixth detected once. Study-level points and caveats: Confirmation was lacking for SARS-CoV-2 specificity of second-wave clones that peaked on day 37. A balance of CD4 and CD8 characterized clones contracting day 15 to 85, whereas later expanders leaned CD4+.

Input material: PBMCs or a T cell subset sorted from them (not recorded which). The chain is built from TRBV6-5 and TRBJ2-5; D perhaps matches TRBD1 (5 bases). This clonotype originated in a man aged 18 to 30 who had mild COVID-19 (a few samples of this study predate the infection). Cell type and time point are not known. The CDR3 region is CASSYSGTGHETQYF. CDR3 sequence (DNA): TGTGCCAGCAGTTACTCGGGCACAGGCCACGAGACCCAGTACTTC.